Included here is one TCR beta chain sequence, with context. TCRdb's table, derived via immunoSEQ multiplex PCR, lists solely in-frame clones and lacks some. The repertoire holds 140,000 to 150,000 clones, with about 75% as singletons. These data belong to a study of cytotoxic CD8 clonotypes in ibrutinib-treated CLL. Germline V gives CDR1 SEHNR, CDR2 FQNEAQ (reference sequence). There are 15 residues in the CDR3. V was clipped by 5 bases and J by 5 bases; unmatched bases: 6. This TCR was sampled from a human donor with chronic lymphocytic leukemia. The chain is built from TRBV7-9 and TRBJ2-5; 12 nucleotides align to TRBD2. The sequences come from PBMCs, collected after 24 months of ibrutinib treatment. The CDR3 reads CASSPLAGGWETQYF. For the CDR3, the DNA is TGTGCCAGCAGCCCACTAGCGGGAGGTTGGGAGACCCAGTACTTC. Looking up the rest from reference TRBV7-9 and TRBJ2-5 gives the full variable domain: DTGVSQNPRHKITKRGQNVTFRCDPISEHNRLYWYRQTLGQGPEFLTYFQNEAQLEKSRLLSDRFSAERPKGSFSTLEIQRTEQGDSAMYLCASSPLAGGWETQYFGPGTRLLVL.